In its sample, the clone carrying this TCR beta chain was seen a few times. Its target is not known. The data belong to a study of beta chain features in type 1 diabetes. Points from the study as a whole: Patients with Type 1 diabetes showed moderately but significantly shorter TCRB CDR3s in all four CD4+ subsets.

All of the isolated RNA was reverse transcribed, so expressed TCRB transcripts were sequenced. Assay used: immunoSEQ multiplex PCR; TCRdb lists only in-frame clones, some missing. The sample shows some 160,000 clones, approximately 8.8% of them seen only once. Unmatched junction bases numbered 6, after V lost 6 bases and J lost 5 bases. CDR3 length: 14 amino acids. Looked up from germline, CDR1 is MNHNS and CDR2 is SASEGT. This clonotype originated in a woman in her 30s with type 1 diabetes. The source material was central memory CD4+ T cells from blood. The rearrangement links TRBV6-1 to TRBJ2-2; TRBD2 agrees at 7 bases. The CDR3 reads CASRRDGGTGELFF. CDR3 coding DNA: TGTGCCAGCAGACGGGACGGGGGGACCGGGGAGCTGTTTTTT.